The 21 T cell receptor beta chains reported below all come from one sample, sequenced in a study of CD8 T cells in ankylosing spondylitis. MiXCR was run by TCRdb on the 5' RACE reads, yielding one entry per CDR3 protein. The sample comprises 750,000 to 850,000 distinct CDR3 sequences, about an eighth of which are singletons, and about 0.5% rests with the top ten. The antigens of these receptors remain unknown. Regarding the study as a whole: Made up of about eight highly homologous variants, a TCR beta motif appeared characteristic of ankylosing spondylitis blood.

The sequencing sample was made of blood, either unsorted or a sorted T cell fraction (not recorded which). Every receptor here comes from a male donor with ankylosing spondylitis.

In this sample, this clonotype turned up a few times. The V and J genes are TRBV10-3 and TRBJ2-5; D is unresolved. CDR3 length: 13 amino acids. The germline CDR1 and CDR2 sequences are ENHRY and SYGVKD. The V end was cut by 5 bases, the J end by 1 base, with 8 bases between. The CDR3 DNA follows: TGTGCCATCAGTTCCTACAGCCAAGAGACCCAGTACTTC. Protein product: CAISSYSQETQYF.

This clonotype occurred many times. The rearrangement uses TRBV12-3 or TRBV12-4 and TRBJ2-6; no definite D call. The CDR3 is made up of 13 amino acids. Trimming shortened V by 7 bases and J by 0 bases, and 4 bases separated the two germline ends. CDR3 residues: CASTFSGANVLTF. The CDR3 coding sequence is TGTGCCAGCACCTTCTCTGGGGCCAACGTCCTGACTTTC.

The chain recombines TRBV6-5 with TRBJ2-1; 8 nucleotides match TRBD2. Germline CDR1 reads MNHEY; CDR2 reads SVGAGI. V lost 4 bases to trimming and J lost 5 bases; unmatched junction nucleotides: 7. The CDR3 has 15 residues. The CDR3 reads CASSFLRTSNNEQFF. In DNA form, the CDR3 reads TGTGCCAGCAGTTTCCTCCGGACTAGCAACAATGAGCAGTTCTTC.

The J gene is TRBJ2-1, the V gene TRBV12-3 or TRBV12-4, with a tentative D call TRBD2 (5 bases). CDR3 size: 15 residues. V lost 5 bases and J lost 0, with 11 bases in between. The CDR3 region has the DNA TGTGCCAGCAGTGCACTAGGATTCTCCTACAATGAGCAGTTCTTC. It yields the protein CASSALGFSYNEQFF.

This clonotype came up a few times. The CDR3 sequence is CASTSGAGPHEQYF. The CDR3 DNA reads as TGTGCCAGCACCTCGGGGGCTGGCCCCCACGAGCAGTACTTC. The chain combines TRBV6-1 with TRBJ2-7, with D perhaps assigned TRBD1 or TRBD2 (6 bases each). Trimming stripped 7 bases from V and 5 bases from J, with 18 bases between. The CDR3 extends over 14 amino acids. CDR1 and CDR2 from the germline V gene are MNHNS and SASEGT.

This clonotype was detected a few times. J is TRBJ1-3 and V is TRBV20-1; D uncertain. This CDR3 is built from 13 residues. Germline V CDR1 and CDR2: DFQATT, SNEGSKA (reference sequence). The V and J ends lost 6 bases and 4 bases respectively, with 13 bases between them. DNA of the CDR3: TGCAGTGCCAGGCGAGACGCGGGAAACACCATATATTTT. Residues: CSARRDAGNTIYF.

This chain uses TRBV30 with TRBJ2-3, with D possibly TRBD2 on 6 matching bases. Deletions cut 2 bases from V and 0 bases from J, with 15 bases between. CDR1 is GTSNPN, CDR2 SVGIG, per germline (reference sequence). The CDR3 covers 16 residues. The CDR3 region is CAWSRRVGTSTDTQYF. CDR3 coding DNA: TGTGCCTGGAGTCGTCGGGTTGGGACTAGCACAGATACGCAGTATTTT.

This clonotype was seen many times. V usage is TRBV28 and J usage is TRBJ2-5; 10 nucleotides line up with TRBD1. V trimming: 4 bases; J trimming: 6 bases; junction bases outside the gene matches: 8. The germline CDR1 and CDR2 sequences are MDHEN and SYDVKM. CDR3 length: 15 amino acids. Written as DNA, the CDR3 is TGTGCCAGCAGTTCCGGGACAGGGGATATGAAGACCCAGTACTTC. The encoded protein is CASSSGTGDMKTQYF.

The gene calls are TRBV5-1 and TRBJ1-2; 7 bases map to TRBD1. The junction had 6 bases not matched to a gene; V was cut back by 4 bases and J by 3 bases. This CDR3 has 14 residues. Looked up from germline, CDR1 is SGHRS and CDR2 is YFSETQ. This chain's CDR3 is CASSRTGTDYGYTF. The CDR3 DNA follows: TGCGCCAGCAGCAGGACCGGGACAGACTATGGCTACACCTTC.

In this sample, this clonotype turned up a few times. The gene calls are TRBV7-3 and TRBJ1-1; D is uncertain. The germline CDR1 and CDR2 sequences are SGHTA and FQGTGA. V dropped 8 bases and J dropped 10 bases, with 14 bases sitting between them. The CDR3 spans 11 residues. The CDR3 sequence: CASSNGRRAFF. DNA for the CDR3: TGTGCCAGCTCCAACGGGCGGCGAGCTTTCTTT.

This clonotype appeared a few times. The chain is built from TRBV30 and TRBJ2-5; 7 nucleotides match TRBD1. With 3 bases clipped from V and 1 base from J, the junction kept 5 bases outside the gene matches. CDR1 and CDR2 (germline): GTSNPN, SVGIG (reference sequence). CDR3 length equals 14 residues. The DNA for the CDR3 is TGTGCCTGGAGGGTACAGGGGTCCCAAGAGACCCAGTACTTC. It codes for CAWRVQGSQETQYF.

This clonotype was seen many times. At one end the junction does not follow the germline gene, possibly because of a read error. The chain links TRBV7-2 to TRBJ2-7, with D maybe TRBD2 (5 bases). The CDR3 is 14 amino acids. Germline V gives CDR1 SGHTA, CDR2 FQGNSA. The DNA for the CDR3 is TGCGCCAGCAGCTTACGGGCCGGGGCCTACGAGCAGTACTTC. Its protein is CASSLRAGAYEQYF.

The table lists this clonotype with a few counts. The chain uses TRBV19 and TRBJ1-5; D is possibly TRBD1 (5 bases). With 3 bases removed from V and 9 bases from J, the gap between germline ends came to 12 bases. The germline gives CDR1 LNHDA, CDR2 SQIVND (reference sequence). CDR3 length: 13 residues. In nucleotides, the CDR3 is TGTGCCAGTAGTATGGGACGTGACAGGCCCCAGCATTTT. Translation gives CASSMGRDRPQHF.

This chain uses TRBV10-3 with TRBJ1-3, with 7 positions matching TRBD1. The germline CDR1 and CDR2 sequences are ENHRY and SYGVKD. The CDR3 spans 13 residues. With 10 bases clipped from V and 6 bases from J, the junction kept 9 bases outside the gene matches. The CDR3 nucleotides are TGTGCCACCGGGGACAGCACCTTAAACACCATATATTTT. It translates to CATGDSTLNTIYF.

The rearrangement joins TRBV9 to TRBJ2-1; maybe TRBD2 (7 bases). The CDR3 totals 16 residues. V lost 0 bases to trimming and J lost 7 bases, with 17 bases between them. CDR1 is SGDLS, CDR2 YYNGEE, per germline. CDR3 amino acids: CASSVDGGGLKNEQFF. The DNA for the CDR3 is TGTGCCAGCAGCGTAGATGGGGGGGGCCTTAAAAATGAGCAGTTCTTC.

This clonotype appeared a few times. This chain connects TRBV10-2 to TRBJ2-7, with 11 bases matching TRBD2. Per the germline V gene, CDR1 is WSHSY and CDR2 is SAAADI. The CDR3 runs 15 residues. Trimming took 8 bases from V and 1 from J; bases not matched to a gene: 7. The CDR3 sequence is CASVIAGGGSYEQYF. The CDR3 DNA reads as TGCGCCAGCGTGATAGCGGGAGGGGGGTCCTACGAGCAGTACTTC.

This clonotype was counted ten times or more. This chain links TRBV7-9 with TRBJ1-1, with a possible D match to TRBD1 (6 bases). With 4 bases removed from V and 0 bases from J, the gap between germline ends came to 15 bases. The CDR3 has 16 amino acids. Germline V gene sequence: CDR1 SEHNR, CDR2 FQNEAQ (reference sequence). Written as DNA, the CDR3 is TGTGCCAGCAGCTCCTACAGGGACGCGGTGAACACTGAAGCTTTCTTT. Protein: CASSSYRDAVNTEAFF.

The chain joins TRBV3-1 to TRBJ2-7; 8 nucleotides line up with TRBD1. The CDR3 has 15 amino acids. J was trimmed by 7 bases and V by 3 bases; bases with no gene match: 11. The germline V gene encodes CDR1 LGHDT and CDR2 YNNKEL (reference sequence). The CDR3 is CASSQVSPGGEEQYF. The CDR3 nucleotides read TGTGCCAGCAGCCAGGTTAGTCCAGGGGGCGAGGAGCAGTACTTC.

This clonotype was seen only a few times. Written as DNA, the CDR3 is TGTGCCAGCAGCTCCGGACGTAACAATGAGCAGTTCTTC. Translated: CASSSGRNNEQFF. The V call is TRBV13, the J call TRBJ2-1; D call uncertain. CDR3 length equals 13 residues. Per germline, CDR1 PRHDT and CDR2 FYEKMQ (reference sequence). Trimming stripped 4 bases from V and 5 bases from J, with 9 bases between.

The chain links TRBV7-2 to TRBJ2-1, with TRBD2 matching 8 bases. Germline assignment: CDR1 SGHTA and CDR2 FQGNSA. This CDR3 comprises 17 residues. The V segment lost 0 bases and the J segment 4 bases; nucleotides outside the gene matches: 8. In DNA, the CDR3 is TGTGCCAGCAGCTTAGCGAGTTCTAGCGGGCCATACAATGAGCAGTTCTTC. Protein product: CASSLASSSGPYNEQFF.

V gene TRBV7-2 combines with J gene TRBJ2-4; 7 bases match TRBD1. With 4 bases clipped from V and 1 base from J, the junction kept 4 bases outside the gene matches. CDR3 length: 15 residues. The germline CDR1 and CDR2 sequences are SGHTA and FQGNSA. In DNA form, the CDR3 reads TGTGCCAGCAGCTCCGGGACAGAGGCCAAAAACATTCAGTACTTC. Protein product: CASSSGTEAKNIQYF.